What follows describes a single T cell receptor beta chain. The sample originates from a study of OX40 agonist ivuxolimab in advanced cancers. Looking at the study overall: Of the participants, about 40% had some prior anti-PD-1, anti-PD-L1 or anti-CTLA-4 therapy, which was allowed.

V was clipped by 3 bases and J by 3 bases; unmatched bases: 5. The CDR3 has 14 residues. Germline assignment: CDR1 MDHEN and CDR2 SYDVKM. Sequencing used immunoSEQ multiplex PCR; TCRdb keeps in-frame clones, though not all of them. Of about 30,000 clones listed, about 83% are singletons. Sample: CD4+ or CD8+ T cells sorted from blood, taken in a trial of the OX40 agonist ivuxolimab. This chain joins TRBV28 and TRBJ2-7, with 7 bases lining up with TRBD2. This receptor was identified in an adult with an advanced solid tumor such as melanoma, head and neck, liver or kidney cancer. The CDR3 region has the DNA TGTGCCAGCAGTTTCGCGGGGGAGAGCTACGAGCAGTACTTC. Amino acids: CASSFAGESYEQYF.